One sample yielded the 25 T cell receptor beta chains listed below, sequenced in a study of blood T cell repertoires in COVID-19. Clones were sequenced by immunoSEQ multiplex PCR, and TCRdb holds only the in-frame ones, with some missing. In the table there are 490,000 or so clones, approximately 90% of which are singletons. Sequencing input: PBMCs or T cells enriched from blood (not recorded which). These receptors were obtained from a woman aged 60-75 years who had recovered from COVID-19.

The V and J genes are TRBV4-1 and TRBJ1-1; no reliable D call. The germline V gene encodes CDR1 MGHRA and CDR2 YSYEKL. V was trimmed by 2 bases and J by 0 bases, leaving 10 bases between them. This CDR3 contains 15 residues. The CDR3 sequence: CASSQWETVNTEAFF. DNA of the CDR3: TGCGCCAGCAGCCAATGGGAGACTGTGAACACTGAAGCTTTCTTT.

The sample holds a few counts of this clone. The chain has TRBV5-1 and TRBJ1-5; 11 nucleotides agree with TRBD1. This CDR3 has 16 residues. J lost 0 bases, V lost 3 bases, and 2 bases had no gene match. Germline V CDR1 and CDR2: SGHRS, YFSETQ. The CDR3: CASSSGQGDSNQPQHF. Written as DNA, the CDR3 is TGCGCCAGCAGCTCGGGACAGGGGGATAGCAATCAGCCCCAGCATTTT. The full variable domain, its missing parts supplied by reference TRBV5-1 and TRBJ1-5, is KAGVTQTPRYLIKTRGQQVTLSCSPISGHRSVSWYQQTPGQGLQFLFEYFSETQRNKGNFPGRFSGRQFSNSRSEMNVSTLELGDSALYLCASSSGQGDSNQPQHFGDGTRLSIL.

The chain couples TRBV4-1 to TRBJ1-2, with D unclear. The CDR3 is made up of 16 amino acids. CDR1 MGHRA and CDR2 YSYEKL come from the germline V gene. The V end lost 0 bases, the J end lost 0 bases, and 11 bases lay between the germline ends. The CDR3 DNA reads as TGCGCCAGCAGCCAAGAAGTTACAGCCACTAACTATGGCTACACCTTC. Translated, it gives CASSQEVTATNYGYTF.

This chain connects TRBV18 to TRBJ2-1; TRBD2 aligns across 12 bases. V dropped 3 bases and J dropped 6; count of bases not matched to a gene: 12. The CDR3 spans 18 residues. Per the germline V gene, CDR1 is KGHSH and CDR2 is LQKENI. The CDR3 loop is CASSPHRPSGGAANEQFF. CDR3 DNA sequence: TGTGCCAGCTCACCCCACCGGCCTAGCGGGGGGGCTGCCAATGAGCAGTTCTTC.

The chain employs TRBV5-5 and TRBJ2-5, with a tentative D call TRBD2 (6 bases). Looked up from germline, CDR1 is SGHKS and CDR2 is YYEKEE (reference sequence). The CDR3 has 14 amino acids. Trimming cost V 3 bases and J 5 bases, with 14 bases left between them. CDR3: CASSSRTGEETQYF. The CDR3 nucleotides read TGTGCCAGCAGCTCACGGACGGGGGAGGAGACCCAGTACTTC.

The chain employs TRBV12-3 or TRBV12-4 and TRBJ2-2, with D uncertain. This CDR3 is built from 13 residues. Trimming stripped 4 bases from V and 6 bases from J, with 9 bases between. CDR3 loop: CASSSRGAGELFF. The CDR3 bases are TGTGCCAGCAGTTCCAGAGGCGCCGGGGAGCTGTTTTTT.

The V and J genes are TRBV3-1 (or the pseudogene TRBV3-2) and TRBJ1-2; D not resolved. The CDR3 extends over 12 amino acids. Trimming left V 5 bases short and J 4 bases short, with 8 bases between. Per germline, CDR1 LGHDT and CDR2 YNNKEL (reference sequence). The CDR3 nucleotides are TGTGCCAGCAGCAGACAAAGCTATGGCTACACCTTC. This translates into CASSRQSYGYTF.

The chain employs TRBV6-2 or TRBV6-3 and TRBJ2-1; TRBD2 matches 7 bases. This CDR3 comprises 15 residues. V shed 6 bases, J shed 0 bases, and the junction held 5 bases outside the gene matches. Germline CDR1 and CDR2: MNHEY and SVGEGT. CDR3 nucleotides: TGTGCCAGCAGCCCAGCGGGGCACTCCTACAATGAGCAGTTCTTC. It encodes CASSPAGHSYNEQFF.

The chain employs TRBV3-1 (or the pseudogene TRBV3-2) and TRBJ2-5; the D gene is possibly TRBD2 (6 bases). Per germline, CDR1 LGHDT and CDR2 YNNKEL (reference sequence). This CDR3 is built from 17 residues. V lost 1 base and J 0 bases, leaving 15 bases between the germline ends. The CDR3 coding sequence is TGTGCCAGCAGCCAAGCCCCGGGACTCCGTGACCAAGAGACCCAGTACTTC. It yields the protein CASSQAPGLRDQETQYF.

The chain carries TRBV12-5 and TRBJ1-4; no reliable D call. CDR1 and CDR2 (germline): LGHNT, FRNRAP. This CDR3 spans 15 amino acids. V was clipped by 9 bases and J by 6 bases, with 20 bases between them. The CDR3 DNA reads as TGTGCTAGCGCGAATGTAATCGGGAAGGATGAAAAACTGTTTTTT. Its protein is CASANVIGKDEKLFF. The full variable domain, rest sourced from reference TRBV12-5 and TRBJ1-4, is DARVTQTPRHKVTEMGQEVTMRCQPILGHNTVFWYRQTMMQGLELLAYFRNRAPLDDSGMPKDRFSAEMPDATLATLKIQPSEPRDSAVYFCASANVIGKDEKLFFGSGTQLSVL.

This chain joins TRBV29-1 and TRBJ2-3; 10 bases are shared with TRBD1. Trimming cost V 4 bases and J 5 bases; bases outside gene matches: 6. This CDR3 has 14 amino acids. CDR1 is SQVTM, CDR2 ANQGSEA, per germline. The CDR3 region has the DNA TGCAGCGTTGTAGACAGGGGGCTTAAAGATACGCAGTATTTT. Encoded protein: CSVVDRGLKDTQYF.

The rearrangement joins TRBV5-1 to TRBJ1-3, with 7 bases aligning to TRBD1. The germline V gene has CDR1 SGHRS and CDR2 YFSETQ. The CDR3 is made up of 16 amino acids. J gave up 0 bases and V 0 bases, and 3 bases lay outside the gene matches. CDR3 loop: CASSLGRTGSGNTIYF. The CDR3 DNA sequence: TGCGCCAGCAGCTTGGGGAGGACAGGCTCTGGAAACACCATATATTTT.

CDR3 amino acids: CASSPGQGNNSPLHF. As DNA, the CDR3 is TGTGCCAGCTCCCCCGGACAGGGAAATAATTCACCCCTCCACTTT. The rearrangement joins TRBV18 to TRBJ1-6; 8 positions match TRBD1. After removal of 6 bases from V and 5 bases from J, the junction contained 6 bases not matched to a gene. CDR1 is KGHSH and CDR2 is LQKENI in the germline V gene. The CDR3 runs to 15 residues.

In its sample, this clone was seen once. J is TRBJ2-2 and V is TRBV10-3, with 13 positions matching TRBD2. CDR3 length: 17 amino acids. V lost 6 bases and J lost 8; bases outside the gene matches: 12. CDR1 is ENHRY and CDR2 is SYGVKD in the germline V gene. This CDR3 reads CAISEGTSGVPGGELFF. The CDR3 nucleotides read TGTGCCATCAGCGAGGGGACTAGCGGGGTCCCGGGAGGGGAGCTGTTTTTT.

The rearrangement joins TRBV7-9 to TRBJ1-3; D unresolved. CDR3 length: 13 amino acids. V lost 5 bases, J lost 6 bases, and 11 bases lay in between. From germline, CDR1 is SEHNR and CDR2 FQNEAQ (reference sequence). CDR3 loop: CASSPRRANTIYF. The CDR3 coding sequence is TGTGCCAGCAGCCCCAGGAGGGCAAACACCATATATTTT.

The rearrangement links TRBV5-5 to TRBJ1-5; maybe TRBD1 (5 bases). This CDR3 is built from 14 residues. Germline V gene data show CDR1 as SGHKS and CDR2 as YYEKEE (reference sequence). Trimming removed 1 base at V and 1 base at J, with 6 bases between. The CDR3 here is CASSLYRSNQPQHF. In nucleotides, the CDR3 is TGTGCCAGCAGCTTGTACAGGAGCAATCAGCCCCAGCATTTT.

This clone turned up a few times. The CDR3 coding sequence is TGCGCCAGCAGCCTACTGGACAGTAGCAATCAGCCCCAGCATTTT. It codes for CASSLLDSSNQPQHF. The chain combines TRBV5-1 with TRBJ1-5; D possibly corresponds to TRBD1 (6 bases). Trimming removed 4 bases at V and 0 bases at J, with 11 bases between. This CDR3 has 15 amino acids. Germline V gene data show CDR1 as SGHRS and CDR2 as YFSETQ.

A note on this clone: Other DNA sequences in the same sample also yield this CDR3. J is TRBJ1-5 and V is TRBV7-8; 9 bases match TRBD1. The CDR3 runs to 14 residues. The junction had 0 bases not matched to a gene; V was cut back by 1 base and J by 5 bases. The germline gives CDR1 SGHVS, CDR2 FQNEAQ. CDR3 sequence (DNA): TGTGCCAGCAGCTTAGGACAGGGGGATCAGCCCCAGCATTTT. Encoded protein: CASSLGQGDQPQHF.

This sequence joins TRBV10-3 and TRBJ1-4; D is uncertain. This CDR3 is 14 amino acids long. The germline V and J ends were trimmed by 8 bases and 5 bases, with 15 bases remaining between them. Germline V gene lookup returns CDR1 ENHRY and CDR2 SYGVKD. CDR3 protein: CAIGNGDLNEKLFF. The CDR3 bases are TGTGCCATCGGTAACGGGGATCTGAATGAAAAACTGTTTTTT.

This chain joins TRBV7-2 and TRBJ2-1; TRBD1 is a possible D gene (5 bases). Germline V gives CDR1 SGHTA, CDR2 FQGNSA. The CDR3 sequence is 17 residues long. V gave up 1 base and J gave up 0 bases, with 13 bases separating them. CDR3 protein: CASSLEGRTYSYNEQFF. For the CDR3, the DNA is TGTGCCAGCAGCTTAGAGGGAAGGACATACTCCTACAATGAGCAGTTCTTC.

V is TRBV5-6 and J is TRBJ1-1; D possibly corresponds to TRBD1 (5 bases). V lost 4 bases and J lost 5, with 18 bases in between. From germline, CDR1 is SGHDT and CDR2 YYEEEE. The CDR3 length is 15 residues. The CDR3, as DNA: TGTGCCAGCAGCACTGGGACTTCATTGTGGACTGAAGCTTTCTTT. It specifies CASSTGTSLWTEAFF.

The rearrangement links TRBV5-4 to TRBJ1-2; D remains unclear. The CDR3 is made up of 16 amino acids. The V and J ends lost 0 bases and 4 bases respectively, with 16 bases between them. The V gene's germline CDR1 is SGHNT and CDR2 YYREEE (reference sequence). The CDR3 nucleotides read TGTGCCAGCAGCTTGGCACAGCAAGGTTTGGGCTATGGCTACACCTTC. Its protein product is CASSLAQQGLGYGYTF.

The gene calls are TRBV5-1 and TRBJ1-2; 7 bases fit TRBD1. This CDR3 comprises 16 residues. Germline V gene sequence: CDR1 SGHRS, CDR2 YFSETQ. The junction had 13 bases not matched to a gene; V was cut back by 5 bases and J by 3 bases. The CDR3 protein is CASRPGPTGEDYGYTF. The CDR3 DNA reads as TGCGCCAGCAGACCGGGTCCCACAGGGGAAGACTATGGCTACACCTTC.

The chain combines TRBV7-9 with TRBJ1-1, with a possible D match to TRBD1 (5 bases). Per the germline V gene, CDR1 is SEHNR and CDR2 is FQNEAQ (reference sequence). The CDR3 extends over 15 amino acids. V was clipped by 5 bases and J by 2 bases, with 15 bases between them. CDR3 coding DNA: TGTGCCAGCAGCCTTCAGGGTTTCAGAAACACTGAAGCTTTCTTT. Encoded protein: CASSLQGFRNTEAFF.

The chain is built from TRBV4-2 and TRBJ2-2; the D gene is possibly TRBD2 (6 bases). Looked up from germline, CDR1 is LGHNA and CDR2 is YNFKEQ. This CDR3 has 14 residues. The V end lost 0 bases, the J end lost 4 bases, and 6 bases lay between the germline ends. The CDR3 reads CASSQDSGTGELFF. CDR3 nucleotides: TGTGCCAGCAGCCAAGATAGCGGCACCGGGGAGCTGTTTTTT.